This T cell receptor (beta chain) originates from a study of blood T cell repertoires in COVID-19. In the original processing: Amplification from reference gene primers served as the basis for estimated nucleated cell counts. Some clones are missing from TCRdb's copy, which holds only in-frame ones; the method was immunoSEQ multiplex PCR. V and J calls and clone size come straight from that table; D and trimming were deduced from the DNA. Among 150,000 to 200,000 clones listed, approximately 90% were seen once. The V segment lost 2 bases and the J segment 4 bases; nucleotides outside the gene matches: 11. The CDR3 runs 16 residues. Germline V gene sequence: CDR1 SGHDN, CDR2 FVKESK.

The sample taken for sequencing was peripheral blood. This sequence originates from a human donor in a cohort sampled during active COVID-19. The rearrangement joins TRBV14 to TRBJ2-7; TRBD2 agrees at 7 bases. The DNA of the CDR3 is TGTGCCAGCAGCCAAAAAGCGGGGCTACGTCGGTACGAGCAGTACTTC. This gives the protein CASSQKAGLRRYEQYF.